The following is a TCR beta chain sequence with its context. The data stem from a study of T cells after yellow fever vaccination. Per the germline V gene, CDR1 is SGHTS and CDR2 is YDEGEE. The CDR3 contains 13 residues. Trimming shortened V by 0 bases and J by 7 bases, and 10 bases separated the two germline ends. TCRdb ran MiXCR on the 5' RACE reads and lists one entry per CDR3 protein. This sample has 250,000 to 350,000 distinct CDR3 sequences, with 7.5% to 9% found just once. The clonotype originates from a man younger than 30 who received the YFV17D yellow fever vaccine. The rearrangement links TRBV5-8 to TRBJ1-2; the D gene is possibly TRBD1 (5 bases). The sample consisted of CD4+ T cells sorted from PBMCs, taken 5 days after the yellow fever booster vaccination. The CDR3 DNA is TGTGCCAGCAGCTTGGTATCTGGGGGTGGCTACACCTTC. This translates into CASSLVSGGGYTF.